This T cell receptor (beta chain) was found in a study of blood T cell repertoires in COVID-19. In the study's own analysis: Amplification of reference gene primers was used by the study to estimate nucleated cell counts. TCRdb's copy holds only in-frame clones and misses some; the assay was immunoSEQ multiplex PCR. Clonal size and the V and J genes are those of that table, whereas D and trimming came from the DNA. Altogether a few hundred thousand clones are present, less than 90% being singletons, with the ten largest covering approximately 0.99%. The V end lost 4 bases, the J end lost 11 bases, and 14 bases lay between the germline ends. The CDR3 loop spans 12 amino acids. CDR1 SGHAT and CDR2 FQNNGV come from the germline V gene. Everyone who took part was roughly 18 to 89 years old, and they came from 24 US areas.

The genes are TRBV11-2 and TRBJ1-1, with D unclear. This TCR came from a woman in her twenties or thirties who had recovered from COVID-19. The sample was PBMCs or T cells enriched from blood (not recorded which). The CDR3 region is CASSSVPPRAFF. The CDR3 region has the DNA TGTGCCAGCAGCTCCGTTCCCCCGCGGGCTTTCTTT.